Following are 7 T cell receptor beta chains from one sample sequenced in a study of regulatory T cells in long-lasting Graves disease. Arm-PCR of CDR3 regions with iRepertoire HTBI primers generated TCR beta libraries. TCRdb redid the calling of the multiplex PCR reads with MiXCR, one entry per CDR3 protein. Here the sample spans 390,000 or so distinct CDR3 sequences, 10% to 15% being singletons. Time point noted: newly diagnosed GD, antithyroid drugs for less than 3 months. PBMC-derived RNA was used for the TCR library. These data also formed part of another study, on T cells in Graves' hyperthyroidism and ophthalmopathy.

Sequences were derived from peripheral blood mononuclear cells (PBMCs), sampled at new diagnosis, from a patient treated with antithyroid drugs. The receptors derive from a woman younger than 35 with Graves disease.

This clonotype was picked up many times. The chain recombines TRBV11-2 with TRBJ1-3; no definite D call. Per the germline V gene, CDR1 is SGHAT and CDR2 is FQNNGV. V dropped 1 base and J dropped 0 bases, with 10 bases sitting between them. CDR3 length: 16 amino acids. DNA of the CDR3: TGTGCCAGCAGCTTAGGATCGAGCTCCTCTGGAAACACCATATATTTT. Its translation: CASSLGSSSSGNTIYF.

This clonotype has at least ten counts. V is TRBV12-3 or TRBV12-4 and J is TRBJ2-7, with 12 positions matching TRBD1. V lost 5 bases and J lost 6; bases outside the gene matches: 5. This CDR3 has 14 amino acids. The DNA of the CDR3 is TGTGCCAGCAGTCCAGGGACAGGGGGCGGCGAGCAGTACGTC. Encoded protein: CASSPGTGGGEQYV.

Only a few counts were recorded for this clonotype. The CDR3 is CASSFRYFGETQYF. As DNA, the CDR3 is TGTGCCAGCAGTTTTCGGTATTTCGGTGAGACCCAGTACTTC. V and J are TRBV27 and TRBJ2-5; D gene uncertain. The CDR3 extends over 14 amino acids. V was trimmed by 3 bases and J by 5 bases, leaving 13 bases between them. Germline V CDR1 and CDR2: MNHEY, SMNVEV (reference sequence).

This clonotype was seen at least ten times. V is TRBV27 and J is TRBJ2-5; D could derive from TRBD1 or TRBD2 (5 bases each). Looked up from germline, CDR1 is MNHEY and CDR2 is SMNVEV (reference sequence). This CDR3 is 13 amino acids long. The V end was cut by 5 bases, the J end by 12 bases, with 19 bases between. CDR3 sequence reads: CASSPNRGIEKYF. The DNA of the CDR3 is TGTGCCAGCAGTCCGAACCGGGGCATCGAAAAGTACTTC.

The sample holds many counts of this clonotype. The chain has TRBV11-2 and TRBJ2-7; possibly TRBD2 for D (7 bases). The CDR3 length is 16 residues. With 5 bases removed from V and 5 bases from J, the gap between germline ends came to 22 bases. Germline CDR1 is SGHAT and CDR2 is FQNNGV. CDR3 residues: CASSPWGGLLGDEQYF. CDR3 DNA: TGTGCCAGCAGCCCATGGGGGGGCCTTCTCGGGGACGAGCAGTACTTC.

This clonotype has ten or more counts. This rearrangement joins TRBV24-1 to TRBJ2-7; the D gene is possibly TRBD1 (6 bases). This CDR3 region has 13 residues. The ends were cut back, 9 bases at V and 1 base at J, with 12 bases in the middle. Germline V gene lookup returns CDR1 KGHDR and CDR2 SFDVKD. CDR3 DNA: TGTGCCACCTCGACAGGAGGTTCCTACGAGCAGTACTTC. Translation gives CATSTGGSYEQYF.

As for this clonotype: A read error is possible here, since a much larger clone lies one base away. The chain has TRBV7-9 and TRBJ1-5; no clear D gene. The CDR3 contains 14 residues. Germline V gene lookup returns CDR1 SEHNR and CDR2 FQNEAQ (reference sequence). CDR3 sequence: CASSRGVSNQPQRF. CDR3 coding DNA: TGTGCCAGCAGCCGCGGGGTTAGCAATCAGCCCCAGCGTTTT.